This T cell receptor (beta chain) was captured by sequencing in a study of blood T cell repertoires in COVID-19. Turning to the study itself: Sources were T cells, B-cell-depleted T cells, or PBMCs; the material itself was cDNA or gDNA.

V lost 7 bases and J lost 0; bases outside the gene matches: 9. Germline-derived CDR1 and CDR2 are SGHNT and YYREEE (reference sequence). The CDR3 has 17 amino acids. Source study methods: Using reference gene primer amplification, nucleated cell counts were estimated. Repertoires were generated with immunoSEQ multiplex PCR, while TCRdb's copy carries only in-frame clones and drops some. For V, J and clone size, that table is used; D and trimming come from the DNA. In the table there are about 120,000 clones, 70% to 90% of which are singletons. Material for sequencing was peripheral blood. This receptor was obtained from a woman in her forties or fifties with active or convalescent COVID-19. This rearrangement joins TRBV5-4 to TRBJ2-6; 8 bases line up with TRBD2. The chain's CDR3 is CASGAGVHRSGANVLTF. CDR3 sequence (DNA): TGTGCCAGCGGAGCGGGAGTTCATCGCTCTGGGGCCAACGTCCTGACTTTC.